This entry is about one TCR beta chain. Its specificity is unknown. This sample was taken from a study of T cell responses to AZD1222 COVID-19 vaccine. Points from the study as a whole: Within unmutated variant regions lay the reported targets of nearly half of spike-specific TCRs. Clonal diversity was possibly underestimated, and white British individuals and females predominated among donors.

The method was immunoSEQ multiplex PCR; TCRdb's version includes in-frame clones alone and lacks a portion of them. The repertoire holds approximately 120,000 clones, with 88% as singletons. The V gene lost 2 bases and the J gene lost 6 bases, with 13 bases spanning the gap. Germline loops: CDR1 SQVTM, CDR2 ANQGSEA. CDR3 length equals 14 residues. The TCR was taken from an adult in good health. The sequences come from peripheral blood, collected on day 0 of AZD1222 vaccination. V is TRBV29-1 and J is TRBJ2-2; D is undetermined. In DNA, the CDR3 is TGCAGCGTTGAAATTCTAGACTCCCCCGGGGAGCTGTTTTTT. Amino acids: CSVEILDSPGELFF.